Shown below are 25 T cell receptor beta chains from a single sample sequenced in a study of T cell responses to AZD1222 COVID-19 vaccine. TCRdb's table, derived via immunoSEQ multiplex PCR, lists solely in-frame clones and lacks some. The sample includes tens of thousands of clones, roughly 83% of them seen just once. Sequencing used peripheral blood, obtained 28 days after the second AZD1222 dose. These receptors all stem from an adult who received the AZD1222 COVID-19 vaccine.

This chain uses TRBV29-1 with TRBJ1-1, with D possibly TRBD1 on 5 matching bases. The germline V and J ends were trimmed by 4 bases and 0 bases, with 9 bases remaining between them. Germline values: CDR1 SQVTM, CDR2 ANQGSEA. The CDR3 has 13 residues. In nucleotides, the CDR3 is TGCAGCGTTGCAGGGCAGTTGAACACTGAAGCTTTCTTT. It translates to CSVAGQLNTEAFF.

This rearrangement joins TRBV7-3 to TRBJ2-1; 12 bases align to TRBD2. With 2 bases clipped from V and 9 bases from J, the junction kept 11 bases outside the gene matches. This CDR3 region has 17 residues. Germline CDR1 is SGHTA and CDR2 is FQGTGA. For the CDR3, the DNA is TGTGCCAGCAGCTTAGGTTCTAGCGGGGGGGCCGTTGGTGAGCAGTTCTTC. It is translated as CASSLGSSGGAVGEQFF.

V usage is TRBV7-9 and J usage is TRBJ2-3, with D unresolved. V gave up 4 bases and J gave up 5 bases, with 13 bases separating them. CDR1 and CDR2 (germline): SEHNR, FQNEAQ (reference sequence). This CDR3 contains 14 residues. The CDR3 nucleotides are TGTGCCAGCAGCTCCCAGGTTGTGGGAGATACGCAGTATTTT. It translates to CASSSQVVGDTQYF.

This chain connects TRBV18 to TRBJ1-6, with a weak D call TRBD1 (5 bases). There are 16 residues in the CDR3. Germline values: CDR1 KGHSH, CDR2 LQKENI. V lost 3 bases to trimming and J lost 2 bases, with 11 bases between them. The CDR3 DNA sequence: TGTGCCAGCTCACCCTTAGACAGCACCTATAATTCACCCCTCCACTTT. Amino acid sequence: CASSPLDSTYNSPLHF.

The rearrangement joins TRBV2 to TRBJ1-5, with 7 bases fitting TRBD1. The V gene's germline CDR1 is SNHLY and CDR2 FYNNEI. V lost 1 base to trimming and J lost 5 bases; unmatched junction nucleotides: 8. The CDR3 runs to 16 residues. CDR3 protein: CASSEDRGIGDQPQHF. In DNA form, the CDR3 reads TGTGCCAGCAGTGAAGACAGGGGCATCGGGGATCAGCCCCAGCATTTT.

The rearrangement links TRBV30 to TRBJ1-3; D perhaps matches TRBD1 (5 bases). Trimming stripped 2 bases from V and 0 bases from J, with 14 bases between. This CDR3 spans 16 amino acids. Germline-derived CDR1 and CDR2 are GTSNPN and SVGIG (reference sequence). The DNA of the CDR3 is TGTGCCTGGAGTTTAACGGGACGGCTCTCTGGAAACACCATATATTTT. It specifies CAWSLTGRLSGNTIYF.

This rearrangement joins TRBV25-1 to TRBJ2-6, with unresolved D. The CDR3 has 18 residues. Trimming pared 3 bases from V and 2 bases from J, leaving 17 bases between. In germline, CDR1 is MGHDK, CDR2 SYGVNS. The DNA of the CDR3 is TGTGCCAGCAGTGATTCGAACAGCGTCTCTCCTGGGGCCAACGTCCTGACTTTC. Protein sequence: CASSDSNSVSPGANVLTF.

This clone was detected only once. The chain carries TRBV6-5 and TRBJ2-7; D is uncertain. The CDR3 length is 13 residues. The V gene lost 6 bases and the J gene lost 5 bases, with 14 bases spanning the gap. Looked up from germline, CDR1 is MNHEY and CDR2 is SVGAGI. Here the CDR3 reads CASSLGFPNEQYF. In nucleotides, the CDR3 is TGTGCCAGCAGCCTCGGTTTTCCCAACGAGCAGTACTTC.

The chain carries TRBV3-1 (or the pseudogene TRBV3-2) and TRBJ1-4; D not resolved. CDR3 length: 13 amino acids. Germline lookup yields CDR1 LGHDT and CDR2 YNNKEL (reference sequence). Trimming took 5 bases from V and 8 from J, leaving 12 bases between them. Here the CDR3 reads CASSNGGLEKLFF. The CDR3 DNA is TGTGCCAGCAGCAATGGAGGGTTAGAAAAACTGTTTTTT.

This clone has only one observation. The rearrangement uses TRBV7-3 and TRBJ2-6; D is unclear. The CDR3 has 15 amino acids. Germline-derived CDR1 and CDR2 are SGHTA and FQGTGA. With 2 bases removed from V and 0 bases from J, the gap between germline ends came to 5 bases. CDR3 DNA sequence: TGTGCCAGCAGCTTATATATCTCTGGGGCCAACGTCCTGACTTTC. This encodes CASSLYISGANVLTF.

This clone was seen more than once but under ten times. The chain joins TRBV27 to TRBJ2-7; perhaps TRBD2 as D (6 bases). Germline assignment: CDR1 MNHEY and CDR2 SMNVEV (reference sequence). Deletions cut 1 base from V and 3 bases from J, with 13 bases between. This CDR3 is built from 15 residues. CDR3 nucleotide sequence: TGTGCCAGCAGTTTATTGGGGGGTAGAGGCTACGAGCAGTACTTC. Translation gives CASSLLGGRGYEQYF.

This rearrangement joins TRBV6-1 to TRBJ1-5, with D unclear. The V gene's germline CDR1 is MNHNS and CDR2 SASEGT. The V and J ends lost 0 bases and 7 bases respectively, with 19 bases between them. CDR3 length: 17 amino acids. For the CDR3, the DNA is TGTGCCAGCAGTGAAGCGGTAAGAGGCAGAGCGGGCCAGCCCCAGCATTTT. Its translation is CASSEAVRGRAGQPQHF.

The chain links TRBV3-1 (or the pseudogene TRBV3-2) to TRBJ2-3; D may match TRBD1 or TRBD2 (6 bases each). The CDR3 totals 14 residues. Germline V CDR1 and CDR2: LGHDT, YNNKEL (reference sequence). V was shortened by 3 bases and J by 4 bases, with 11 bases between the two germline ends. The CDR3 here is CASSQGGPSDTQYF. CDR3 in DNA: TGTGCCAGCAGCCAGGGGGGCCCCTCAGATACGCAGTATTTT.

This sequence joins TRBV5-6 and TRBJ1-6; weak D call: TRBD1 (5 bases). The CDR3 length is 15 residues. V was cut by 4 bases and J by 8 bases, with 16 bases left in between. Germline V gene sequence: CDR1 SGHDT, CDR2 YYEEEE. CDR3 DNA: TGTGCCAGCAGCAGGGACGGTGGGGTGGATTCACCCCTCCACTTT. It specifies CASSRDGGVDSPLHF.

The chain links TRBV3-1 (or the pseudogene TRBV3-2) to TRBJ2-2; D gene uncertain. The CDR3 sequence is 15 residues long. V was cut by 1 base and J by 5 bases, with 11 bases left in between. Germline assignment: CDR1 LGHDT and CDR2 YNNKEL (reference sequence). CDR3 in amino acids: CASSQGPINTGELFF. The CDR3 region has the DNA TGTGCCAGCAGCCAAGGTCCAATCAATACCGGGGAGCTGTTTTTT.

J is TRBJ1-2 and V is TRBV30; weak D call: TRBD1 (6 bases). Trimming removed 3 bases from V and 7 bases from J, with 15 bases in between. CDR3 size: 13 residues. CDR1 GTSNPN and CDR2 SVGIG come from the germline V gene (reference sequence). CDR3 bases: TGTGCCTGGAGGCCTTGGGGGGCGGGTGGCTACACCTTC. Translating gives CAWRPWGAGGYTF.

The CDR3 coding sequence is TGCGCCAGCAGCTTGGACAGCGGCAATGAGCAGTTCTTC. Translating it yields CASSLDSGNEQFF. This chain links TRBV5-1 with TRBJ2-1; tentative D call: TRBD2 (5 bases). The germline V gene encodes CDR1 SGHRS and CDR2 YFSETQ. Between the trimmed V and J ends, which lost 0 bases and 6 bases, there was a span of 7 bases. This CDR3 region has 13 residues.

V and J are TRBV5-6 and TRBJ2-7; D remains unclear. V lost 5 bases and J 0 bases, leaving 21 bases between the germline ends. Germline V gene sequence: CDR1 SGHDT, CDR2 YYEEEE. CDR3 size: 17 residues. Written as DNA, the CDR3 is TGTGCCAGCAGGCACATCGACACGGCAGTTAGCTCCTACGAGCAGTACTTC. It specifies CASRHIDTAVSSYEQYF. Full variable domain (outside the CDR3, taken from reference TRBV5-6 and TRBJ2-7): DAGVTQSPTHLIKTRGQQVTLRCSPKSGHDTVSWYQQALGQGPQFIFQYYEEEERQRGNFPDRFSGHQFPNYSSELNVNALLLGDSALYLCASRHIDTAVSSYEQYFGPGTRLTVT.

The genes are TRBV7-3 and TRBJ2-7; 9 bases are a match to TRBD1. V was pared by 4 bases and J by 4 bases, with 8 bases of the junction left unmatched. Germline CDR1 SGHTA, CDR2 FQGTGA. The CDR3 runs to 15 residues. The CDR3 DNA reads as TGTGCCAGCAGCTCGTCAACAGGGGGCCTGTACGAGCAGTACTTC. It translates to CASSSSTGGLYEQYF.

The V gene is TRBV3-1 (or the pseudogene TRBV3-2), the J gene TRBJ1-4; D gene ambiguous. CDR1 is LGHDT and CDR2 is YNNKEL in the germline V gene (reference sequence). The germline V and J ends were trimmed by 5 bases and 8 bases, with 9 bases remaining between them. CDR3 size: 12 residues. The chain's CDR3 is CASSKWGEKLFF. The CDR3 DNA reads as TGTGCCAGCAGCAAGTGGGGAGAAAAACTGTTTTTT.

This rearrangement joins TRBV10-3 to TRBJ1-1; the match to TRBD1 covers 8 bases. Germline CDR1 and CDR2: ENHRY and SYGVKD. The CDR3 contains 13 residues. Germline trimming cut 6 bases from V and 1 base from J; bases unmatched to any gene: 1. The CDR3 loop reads CAIRTGENTEAFF. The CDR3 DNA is TGTGCCATCAGGACAGGGGAGAACACTGAAGCTTTCTTT.

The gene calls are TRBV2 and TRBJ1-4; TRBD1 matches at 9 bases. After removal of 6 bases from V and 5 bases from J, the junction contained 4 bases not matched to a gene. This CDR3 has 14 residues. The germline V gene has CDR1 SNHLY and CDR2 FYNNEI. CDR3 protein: CASRTGGQNEKLFF. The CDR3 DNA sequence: TGTGCCAGCAGGACAGGGGGACAAAATGAAAAACTGTTTTTT.

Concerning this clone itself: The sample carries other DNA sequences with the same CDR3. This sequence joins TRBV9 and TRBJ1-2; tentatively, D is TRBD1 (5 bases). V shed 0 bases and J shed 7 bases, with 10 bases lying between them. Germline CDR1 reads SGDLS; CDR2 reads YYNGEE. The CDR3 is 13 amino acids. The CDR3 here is CASSVEGVGGYTF. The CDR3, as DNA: TGTGCCAGCAGCGTAGAAGGGGTGGGTGGCTACACCTTC.

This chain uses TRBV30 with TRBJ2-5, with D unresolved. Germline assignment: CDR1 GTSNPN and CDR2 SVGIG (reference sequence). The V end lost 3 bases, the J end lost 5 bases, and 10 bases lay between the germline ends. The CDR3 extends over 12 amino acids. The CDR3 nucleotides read TGTGCCTGGAGCATGGGGAAGGAGACCCAGTACTTC. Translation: CAWSMGKETQYF.

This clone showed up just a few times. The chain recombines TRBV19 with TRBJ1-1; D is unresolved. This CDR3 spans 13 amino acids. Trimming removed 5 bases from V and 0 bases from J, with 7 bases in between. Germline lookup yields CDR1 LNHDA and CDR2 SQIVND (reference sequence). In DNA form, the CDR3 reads TGTGCCAGTAGTGTGAGCATGAACACTGAAGCTTTCTTT. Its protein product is CASSVSMNTEAFF.